This T cell receptor beta chain came from a study of blood T cell repertoires in COVID-19. Looking at the study overall: Acute and convalescent COVID-19 specimens originated in the United States, Italy and Spain. PBMCs, B-cell-depleted T cells, or T cells were the source of the cDNA or gDNA that made up the material.

Original analysis: Counts of nucleated cells, estimated from reference gene primer amplification, were obtained. Assay: immunoSEQ multiplex PCR; the TCRdb copy retains only in-frame clones and omits some. That table gives V, J and clone size, and the DNA gave D and trimming. The data show 70,000 to 95,000 clones, about 80% seen once. Between the trimmed V and J ends, which lost 5 bases and 0 bases, there was a span of 7 bases. The CDR3 loop spans 13 amino acids. CDR1 is ENHRY, CDR2 SYGVKD, per germline. This chain connects TRBV10-3 to TRBJ1-2; D uncertain. This receptor was obtained from a middle-aged woman with active or convalescent COVID-19. The specimen sequenced was peripheral blood. This CDR3 reads CAISPFPNYGYTF. Here the CDR3 DNA reads TGTGCCATCAGTCCTTTCCCTAACTATGGCTACACCTTC.